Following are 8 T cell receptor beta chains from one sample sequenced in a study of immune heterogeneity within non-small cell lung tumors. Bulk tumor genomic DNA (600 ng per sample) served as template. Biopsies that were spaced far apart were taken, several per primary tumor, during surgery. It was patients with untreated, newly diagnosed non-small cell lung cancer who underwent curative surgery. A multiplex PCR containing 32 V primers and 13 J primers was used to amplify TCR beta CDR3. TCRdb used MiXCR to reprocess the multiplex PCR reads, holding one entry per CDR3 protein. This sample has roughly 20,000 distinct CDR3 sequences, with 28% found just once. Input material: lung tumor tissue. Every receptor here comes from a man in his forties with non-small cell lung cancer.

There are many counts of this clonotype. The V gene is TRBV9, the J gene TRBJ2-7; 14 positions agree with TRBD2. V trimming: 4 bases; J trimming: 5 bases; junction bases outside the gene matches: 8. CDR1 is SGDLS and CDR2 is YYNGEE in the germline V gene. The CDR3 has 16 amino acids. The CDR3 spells CASSRHPGLAGDEQYF. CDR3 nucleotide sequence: TGTGCCAGCAGCCGGCATCCGGGACTAGCGGGAGACGAGCAGTACTTC.

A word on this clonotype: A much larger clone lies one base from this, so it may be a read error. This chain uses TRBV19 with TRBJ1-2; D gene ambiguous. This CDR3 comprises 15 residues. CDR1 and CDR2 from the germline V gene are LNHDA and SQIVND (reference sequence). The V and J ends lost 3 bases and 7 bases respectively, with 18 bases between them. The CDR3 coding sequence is TGTGCCAGTAGTATGCAGGACTTGCGAAGGAGTGGCTACACCTTC. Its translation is CASSMQDLRRSGYTF.

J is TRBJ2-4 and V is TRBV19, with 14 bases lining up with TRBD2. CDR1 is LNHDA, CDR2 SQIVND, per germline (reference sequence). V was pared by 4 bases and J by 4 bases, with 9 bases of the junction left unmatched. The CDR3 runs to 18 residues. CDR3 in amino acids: CASSTLGLAGGIKNIQYF. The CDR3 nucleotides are TGTGCCAGTAGTACACTCGGACTAGCGGGAGGAATAAAAAACATTCAGTACTTC.

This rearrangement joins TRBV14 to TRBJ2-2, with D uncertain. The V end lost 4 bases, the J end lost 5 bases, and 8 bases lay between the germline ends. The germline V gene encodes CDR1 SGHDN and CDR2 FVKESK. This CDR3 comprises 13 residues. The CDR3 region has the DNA TGTGCCAGCAGCCTGATATTGACCGGGGAGCTGTTTTTT. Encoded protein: CASSLILTGELFF. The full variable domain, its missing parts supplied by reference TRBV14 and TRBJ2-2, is EAGVTQFPSHSVIEKGQTVTLRCDPISGHDNLYWYRRVMGKEIKFLLHFVKESKQDESGMPNNRFLAERTGGTYSTLKVQPAELEDSGVYFCASSLILTGELFFGEGSRLTVL.

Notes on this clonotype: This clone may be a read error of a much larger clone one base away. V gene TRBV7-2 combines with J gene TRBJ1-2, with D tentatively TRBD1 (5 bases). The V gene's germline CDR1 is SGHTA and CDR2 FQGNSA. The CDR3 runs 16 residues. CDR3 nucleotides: TGTGCCATCAGCCGAGACACCGGGACGGGAGTCTATGGCTACACCTTC. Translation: CAISRDTGTGVYGYTF.

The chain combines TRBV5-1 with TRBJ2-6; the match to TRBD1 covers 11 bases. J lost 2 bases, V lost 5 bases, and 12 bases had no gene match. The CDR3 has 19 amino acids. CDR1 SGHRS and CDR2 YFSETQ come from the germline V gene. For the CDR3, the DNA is TGCGCCAGCAGACCAAATCGGGACAGGGGGTCTCCTGGGGCCAACGTCCTGACTTTC. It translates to CASRPNRDRGSPGANVLTF.

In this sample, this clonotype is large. The CDR3 DNA sequence: TGTGCCAGCAGCTACACGGGACAAGTCTACGAGCAGTACTTC. Encoded protein: CASSYTGQVYEQYF. This chain uses TRBV6-1 with TRBJ2-7; a possible D gene is TRBD1 (6 bases). This CDR3 is 14 amino acids long. V lost 6 bases and J 3 bases, leaving 15 bases between the germline ends. The germline V gene has CDR1 MNHNS and CDR2 SASEGT.

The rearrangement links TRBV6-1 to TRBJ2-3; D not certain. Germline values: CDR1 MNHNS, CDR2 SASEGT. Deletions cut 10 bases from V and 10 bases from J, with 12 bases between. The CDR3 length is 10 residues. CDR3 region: CATLGYSQYF. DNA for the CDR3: TGTGCCACCCTTGGCTATTCGCAGTATTTT.